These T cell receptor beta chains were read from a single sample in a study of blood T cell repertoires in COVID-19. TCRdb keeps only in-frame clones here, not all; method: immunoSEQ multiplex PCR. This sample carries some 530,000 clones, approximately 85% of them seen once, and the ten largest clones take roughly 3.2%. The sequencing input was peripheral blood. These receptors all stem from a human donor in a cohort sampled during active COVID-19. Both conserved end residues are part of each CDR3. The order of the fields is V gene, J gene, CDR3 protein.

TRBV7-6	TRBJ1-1	CASSSGTGVTEAFF
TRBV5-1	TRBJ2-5	CASSQAEAQTQYF
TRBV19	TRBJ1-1	CASSQQGNEAFF
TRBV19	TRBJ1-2	CASRDPRTGGNGYTF
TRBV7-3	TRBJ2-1	CASSPAAGYDNEQFF
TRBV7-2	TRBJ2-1	CASSFGLAGDVQFF
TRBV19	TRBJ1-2	CASSIREPSRGYTF
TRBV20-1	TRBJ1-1	CSASERHTEAFF
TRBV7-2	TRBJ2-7	CASSLGAYYEQYF
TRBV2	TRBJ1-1	CASIPGFGDTEAFF
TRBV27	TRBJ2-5	CASSSSPGSGTSGSRVTQYF